The table lists the clone carrying this TCR beta chain with a few counts. The data were obtained in a study of blood T cells in healthy people across ages. Using a J-beta primer mix together with a sample-barcoded 5' primer, a second PCR was run for about 6 to 11 cycles. TCRdb redid the calling of the 5' RACE reads with MiXCR, one entry per CDR3 protein. Counted here are some 1.5 million distinct CDR3 sequences, roughly 27% occurring once; the ten biggest clones make up around 7.7%. CDR3 length: 15 amino acids. V lost 4 bases and J lost 2; bases outside the gene matches: 8. The origin of this receptor is a woman under 40 in good health. The chain couples TRBV12-3 or TRBV12-4 to TRBJ2-7, with 7 positions matching TRBD1. Sequencing was performed on blood. This chain's CDR3 is CASSSSRDRTYEQYF. The CDR3 DNA follows: TGTGCCAGCAGTTCCTCCCGGGACAGAACCTACGAGCAGTACTTC.